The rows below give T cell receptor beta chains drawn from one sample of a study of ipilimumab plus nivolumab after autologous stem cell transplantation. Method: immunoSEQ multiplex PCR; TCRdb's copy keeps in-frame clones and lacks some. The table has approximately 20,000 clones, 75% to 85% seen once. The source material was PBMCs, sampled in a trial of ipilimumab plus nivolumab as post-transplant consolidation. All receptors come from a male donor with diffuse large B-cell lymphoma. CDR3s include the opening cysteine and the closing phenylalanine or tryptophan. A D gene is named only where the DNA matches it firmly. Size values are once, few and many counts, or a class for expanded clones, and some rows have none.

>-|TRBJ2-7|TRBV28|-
CASRGVSVEQYF
TGTGCCAGCAGGGGGGTTAGCGTCGAGCAGTACTTC
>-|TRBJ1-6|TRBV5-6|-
CASSLERMGESGSPLHF
TGTGCCAGCAGCTTGGAGAGAATGGGGGAATCCGGTTCACCCCTCCACTTT
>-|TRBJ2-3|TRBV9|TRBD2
CASSAREGGSLGTQYF
TGTGCCAGCAGCGCCCGGGAGGGGGGCTCGTTAGGTACGCAGTATTTT
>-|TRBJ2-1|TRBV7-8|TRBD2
CASSLITSGINEQFF
TGTGCCAGCAGCTTAATCACTAGCGGTATCAATGAGCAGTTCTTC
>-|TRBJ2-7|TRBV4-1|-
CASSQSFIRTGTRSSYEQYF
TGCGCCAGCAGCCAAAGCTTCATAAGAACCGGGACACGGTCCTCCTACGAGCAGTACTTC
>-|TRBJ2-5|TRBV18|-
CASSPGSIKETQYF
TGTGCCAGCTCCCCCGGGTCCATAAAAGAGACCCAGTACTTC
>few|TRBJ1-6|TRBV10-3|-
CASSGSYNSPLHF
TGTGCCAGTTCTGGCTCCTATAATTCACCCCTCCACTTT
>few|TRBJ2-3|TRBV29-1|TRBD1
CSVQQSGTGWVGTDTQYF
TGCAGCGTTCAGCAGAGTGGGACAGGGTGGGTAGGCACAGATACGCAGTATTTT
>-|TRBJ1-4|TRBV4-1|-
CASSHPRGNNEKLFF
TGCGCCAGCAGCCATCCCCGAGGTAATAATGAAAAACTGTTTTTT
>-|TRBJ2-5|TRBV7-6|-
CASHRAGGETQYF
TGTGCCAGCCACCGGGCTGGAGGTGAGACCCAGTACTTC
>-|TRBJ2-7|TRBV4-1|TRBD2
CASSPQYSGGSYEQYF
TGCGCCAGCAGCCCCCAGTACAGCGGGGGTTCTTACGAGCAGTACTTC
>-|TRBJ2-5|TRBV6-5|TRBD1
CASIDRERETQYF
TGTGCCAGCATTGACAGGGAACGGGAGACCCAGTACTTC
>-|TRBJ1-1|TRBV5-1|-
CASSLDRTNTEAFF
TGCGCCAGCAGCTTGGACAGGACGAACACTGAAGCTTTCTTT
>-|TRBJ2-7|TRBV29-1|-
CSPPNRRSYEQYF
TGCAGCCCCCCCAACAGGCGTTCCTACGAGCAGTACTTC
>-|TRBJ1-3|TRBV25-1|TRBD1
CASSSDRVSRNTIYF
TGTGCCAGCTCCAGCGACAGGGTTTCGCGAAACACCATATATTTT
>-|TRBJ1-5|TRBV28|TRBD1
CASSEDRDYNQPQHF
TGTGCCAGCAGTGAGGACAGGGATTACAATCAGCCCCAGCATTTT
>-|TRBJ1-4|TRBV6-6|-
CASLRPALDEKLFF
TGTGCCAGCCTACGACCCGCTCTGGACGAAAAACTGTTTTTT
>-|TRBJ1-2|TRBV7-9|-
CASSLVVRGTKAGYGYTF
TGTGCCAGCAGCTTAGTGGTTCGCGGGACCAAGGCTGGCTATGGCTACACCTTC
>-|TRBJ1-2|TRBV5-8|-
CASSLGPAAYGYTF
TGTGCCAGCAGCTTGGGTCCGGCAGCCTATGGCTACACCTTC
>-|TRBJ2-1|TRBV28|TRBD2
CASSPGAGGRNEQFF
TGTGCCAGCAGCCCCGGAGCGGGGGGACGCAATGAGCAGTTCTTC
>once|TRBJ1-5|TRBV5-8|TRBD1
CASTRDRGRDQPQHF
TGTGCCAGCACCCGGGACAGGGGGCGAGATCAGCCCCAGCATTTT
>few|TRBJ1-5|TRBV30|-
CAWREGSGQPQHF
TGTGCCTGGAGAGAAGGGAGCGGTCAGCCCCAGCATTTT
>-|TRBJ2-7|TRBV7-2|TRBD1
CASTSTGGVSYEQYF
TGTGCCAGCACCTCGACAGGGGGCGTCTCCTACGAGCAGTACTTC
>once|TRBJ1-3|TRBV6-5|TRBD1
CASSRTGTGNTIYF
TGTGCCAGCAGCCGGACAGGGACCGGAAACACCATATATTTT
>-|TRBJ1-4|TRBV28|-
CASSGGGDFREKLFF
TGTGCCAGCAGTGGGGGAGGGGACTTTAGAGAAAAACTGTTTTTT
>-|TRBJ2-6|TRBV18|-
CASSLLPEGLSGANVLTF
TGTGCCAGCTCACTACTACCGGAGGGTCTCTCTGGGGCCAACGTCCTGACTTTC
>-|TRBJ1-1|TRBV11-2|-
CASTEVRGVNTEAFF
TGTGCCAGCACCGAGGTTCGGGGGGTCAACACTGAAGCTTTCTTT
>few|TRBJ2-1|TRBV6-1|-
CASSRQDYNEQFF
TGTGCCAGCAGCCGTCAAGACTACAATGAGCAGTTCTTC
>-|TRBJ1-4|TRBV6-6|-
CASRRTATNEKLFF
TGTGCCAGCAGAAGGACAGCAACTAATGAAAAACTGTTTTTT
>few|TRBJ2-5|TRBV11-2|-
CASSLSVSGQETQYF
TGTGCCAGCAGTCTCAGTGTTTCGGGACAAGAGACCCAGTACTTC
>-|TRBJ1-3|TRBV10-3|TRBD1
CAIRQQGEGGNTIYF
TGTGCCATCAGACAGCAGGGGGAAGGTGGAAACACCATATATTTT
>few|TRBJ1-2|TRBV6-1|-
CASSEQRYGYTF
TGTGCCAGCAGTGAACAAAGATATGGCTACACCTTC
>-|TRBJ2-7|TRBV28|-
CASSPTGMGDEQYF
TGTGCCAGCAGTCCCACGGGAATGGGGGACGAGCAGTACTTC